This T cell receptor (beta chain) stems from a study of T cells in localized non-small cell lung cancer. TCRdb's table, derived via immunoSEQ multiplex PCR, lists solely in-frame clones and lacks some. Here the sample spans some 85,000 clones, about three quarters being singletons. Germline assignment: CDR1 SGHTA and CDR2 FQGNSA. Trimming pared 5 bases from V and 8 bases from J, leaving 16 bases between. The length of the CDR3 is 14 residues. The chain recombines TRBV7-2 with TRBJ2-1, with D unclear. This TCR was recovered from a man aged 40 to 69 with stage II squamous cell lung carcinoma. Source: PBMCs, taken before any cancer treatment. The CDR3 bases are TGTGCCAGCAGCGCACGGGCCCTCGGGCATGAGCAGTTCTTC. This sequence encodes CASSARALGHEQFF.